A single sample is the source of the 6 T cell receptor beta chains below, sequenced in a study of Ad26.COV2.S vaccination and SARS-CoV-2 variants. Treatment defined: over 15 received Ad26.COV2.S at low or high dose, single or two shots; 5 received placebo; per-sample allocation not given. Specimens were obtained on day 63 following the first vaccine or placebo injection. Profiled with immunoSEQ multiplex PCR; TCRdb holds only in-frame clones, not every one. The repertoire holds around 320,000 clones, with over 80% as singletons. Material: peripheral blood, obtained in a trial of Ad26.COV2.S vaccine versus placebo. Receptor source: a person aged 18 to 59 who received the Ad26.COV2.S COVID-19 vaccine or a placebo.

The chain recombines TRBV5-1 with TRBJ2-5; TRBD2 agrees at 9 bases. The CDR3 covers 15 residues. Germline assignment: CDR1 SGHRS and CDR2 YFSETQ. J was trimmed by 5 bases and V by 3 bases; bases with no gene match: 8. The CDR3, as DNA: TGCGCCAGCAGCTCACTAGCGGGTGCGCTCGAGACCCAGTACTTC. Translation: CASSSLAGALETQYF. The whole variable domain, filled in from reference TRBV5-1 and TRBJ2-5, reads KAGVTQTPRYLIKTRGQQVTLSCSPISGHRSVSWYQQTPGQGLQFLFEYFSETQRNKGNFPGRFSGRQFSNSRSEMNVSTLELGDSALYLCASSSLAGALETQYFGPGTRLLVL.

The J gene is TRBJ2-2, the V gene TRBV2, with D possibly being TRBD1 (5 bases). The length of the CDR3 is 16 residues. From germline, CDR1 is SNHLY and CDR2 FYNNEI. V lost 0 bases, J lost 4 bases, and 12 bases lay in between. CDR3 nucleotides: TGTGCCAGCAGTGAAGCCGGCAGGGTGGGCACCGGGGAGCTGTTTTTT. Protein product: CASSEAGRVGTGELFF. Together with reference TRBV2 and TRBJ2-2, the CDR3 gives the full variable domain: EPEVTQTPSHQVTQMGQEVILRCVPISNHLYFYWYRQILGQKVEFLVSFYNNEISEKSEIFDDQFSVERPDGSNFTLKIRSTKLEDSAMYFCASSEAGRVGTGELFFGEGSRLTVL.

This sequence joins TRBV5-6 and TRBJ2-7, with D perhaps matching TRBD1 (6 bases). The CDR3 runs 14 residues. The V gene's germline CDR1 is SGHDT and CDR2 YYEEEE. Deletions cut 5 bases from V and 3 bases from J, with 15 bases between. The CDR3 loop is CASSPTGKVYEQYF. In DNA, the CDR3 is TGTGCCAGCAGTCCTACAGGGAAGGTCTACGAGCAGTACTTC.

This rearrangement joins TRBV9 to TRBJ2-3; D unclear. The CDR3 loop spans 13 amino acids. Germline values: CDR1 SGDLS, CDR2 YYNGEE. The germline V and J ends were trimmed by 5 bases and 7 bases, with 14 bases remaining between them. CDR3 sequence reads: CASRSELGNTQYF. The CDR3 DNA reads TGTGCCAGCAGGTCCGAGTTAGGAAATACGCAGTATTTT.

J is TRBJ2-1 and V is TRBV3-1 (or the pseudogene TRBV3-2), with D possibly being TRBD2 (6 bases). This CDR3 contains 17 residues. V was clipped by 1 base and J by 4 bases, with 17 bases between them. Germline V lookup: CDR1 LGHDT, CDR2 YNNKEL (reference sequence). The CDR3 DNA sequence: TGTGCCAGCAGCCAAGGGGGGGTCTTTTACCATTACAATGAGCAGTTCTTC. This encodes CASSQGGVFYHYNEQFF.

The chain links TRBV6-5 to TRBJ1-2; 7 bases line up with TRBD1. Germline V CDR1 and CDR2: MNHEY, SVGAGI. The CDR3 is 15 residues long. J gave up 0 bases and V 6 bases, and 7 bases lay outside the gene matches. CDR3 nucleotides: TGTGCCAGCAGCCGGGACAGAGGTGCTAACTATGGCTACACCTTC. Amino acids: CASSRDRGANYGYTF.